The entry below describes one TCR beta chain. Its antigen is as yet unknown. This may be a read error: a much more frequent sequence differs by one nucleotide. CD4+CD45RO+CD25- cells were isolated as memory CD4+ T cells. Findings and limits, study-wide: The TCR gene usage of tumor memory CD4+ T cells clustered together with blood and lymph node memory CD4+ cells and with lymph node naive CD4+ cells. Tumor Treg TCRs overlapped most with tumor naive CD4+ cells.

Semi-nested PCR with Nested Universal Primer A followed constant-region reverse priming of full-length variable regions. TCRdb passed the 5' RACE reads through MiXCR, listing each CDR3 protein once. The sample records 25,000 to 40,000 distinct CDR3 sequences, roughly a quarter being singletons. The junction had 5 bases not matched to a gene; V was cut back by 1 base and J by 6 bases. The CDR3 contains 14 residues. Germline CDR1 is SEHNR and CDR2 is FQNEAQ (reference sequence). The chain uses TRBV7-9 and TRBJ2-7; 8 bases match TRBD1. The sample comprised memory CD4+ T cells sorted from blood. Subset defined: memory CD4+ T cells, CD4+CD45RO+CD25-. The sequence was obtained from a female donor with breast cancer. The CDR3 DNA reads as TGTGCCAGCAGCTTAGAGGACAGGGTCTGCGAGCAGTACTTC. It translates to CASSLEDRVCEQYF.